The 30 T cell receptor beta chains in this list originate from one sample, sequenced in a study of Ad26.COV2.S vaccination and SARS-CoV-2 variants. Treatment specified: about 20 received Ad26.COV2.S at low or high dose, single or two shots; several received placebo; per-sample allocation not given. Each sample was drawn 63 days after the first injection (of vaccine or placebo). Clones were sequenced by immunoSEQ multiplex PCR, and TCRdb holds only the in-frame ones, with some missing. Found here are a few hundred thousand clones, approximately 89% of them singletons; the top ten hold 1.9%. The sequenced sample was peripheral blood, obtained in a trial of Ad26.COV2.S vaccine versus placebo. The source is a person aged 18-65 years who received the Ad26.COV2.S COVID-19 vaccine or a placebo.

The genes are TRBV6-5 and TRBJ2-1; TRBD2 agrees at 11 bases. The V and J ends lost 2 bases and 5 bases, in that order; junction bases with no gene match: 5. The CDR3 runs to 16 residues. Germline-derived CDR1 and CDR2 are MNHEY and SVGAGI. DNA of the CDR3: TGTGCCAGCAGTTACCTCGCGGGACTAGCGGACAATGAGCAGTTCTTC. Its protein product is CASSYLAGLADNEQFF.

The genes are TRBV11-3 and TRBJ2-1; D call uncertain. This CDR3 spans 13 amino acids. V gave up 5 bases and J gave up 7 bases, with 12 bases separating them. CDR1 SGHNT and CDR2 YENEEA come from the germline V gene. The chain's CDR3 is CASSGNNRNEQFF. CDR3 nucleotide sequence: TGTGCCAGCAGCGGGAACAATAGGAATGAGCAGTTCTTC.

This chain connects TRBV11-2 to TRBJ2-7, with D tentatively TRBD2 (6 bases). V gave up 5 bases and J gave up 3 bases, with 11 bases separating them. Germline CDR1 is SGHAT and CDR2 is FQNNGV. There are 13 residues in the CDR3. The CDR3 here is CASSRESHYEQYF. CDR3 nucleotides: TGTGCCAGCAGCCGGGAGAGCCACTACGAGCAGTACTTC. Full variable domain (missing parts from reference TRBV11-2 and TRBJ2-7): EAGVAQSPRYKIIEKRQSVAFWCNPISGHATLYWYQQILGQGPKLLIQFQNNGVVDDSQLPKDRFSAERLKGVDSTLKIQPAKLEDSAVYLCASSRESHYEQYFGPGTRLTVT.

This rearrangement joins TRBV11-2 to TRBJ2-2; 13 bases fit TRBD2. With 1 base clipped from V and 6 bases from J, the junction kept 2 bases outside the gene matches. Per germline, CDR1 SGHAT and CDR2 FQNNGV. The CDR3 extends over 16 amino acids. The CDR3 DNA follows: TGTGCCAGCAGCTTAGGGACTAGCGGGAGAGCCGGGGAGCTGTTTTTT. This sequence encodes CASSLGTSGRAGELFF.

As DNA, the CDR3 is TGCGCCAGCAGCTTGGGGACTAGCGAGGCCTACGAGCAGTACTTC. Protein product: CASSLGTSEAYEQYF. This sequence joins TRBV5-1 and TRBJ2-7, with 9 bases aligning to TRBD2. The junction had 3 bases not matched to a gene; V was cut back by 0 bases and J by 2 bases. Germline V gene sequence: CDR1 SGHRS, CDR2 YFSETQ. The CDR3 loop spans 15 amino acids.

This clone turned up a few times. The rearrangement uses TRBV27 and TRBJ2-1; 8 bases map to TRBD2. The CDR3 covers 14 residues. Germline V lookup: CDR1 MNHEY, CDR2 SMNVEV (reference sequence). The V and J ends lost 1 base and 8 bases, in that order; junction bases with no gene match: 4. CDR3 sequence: CASSLLLADDEQFF. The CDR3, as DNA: TGTGCCAGCAGTTTATTACTAGCGGACGATGAGCAGTTCTTC.

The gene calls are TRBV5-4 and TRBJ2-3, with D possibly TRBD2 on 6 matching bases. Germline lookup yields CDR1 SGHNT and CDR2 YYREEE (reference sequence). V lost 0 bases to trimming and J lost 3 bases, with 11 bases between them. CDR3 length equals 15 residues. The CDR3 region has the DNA TGTGCCAGCAGCTTGGAGGGAGGTGAGACAGATACGCAGTATTTT. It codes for CASSLEGGETDTQYF.

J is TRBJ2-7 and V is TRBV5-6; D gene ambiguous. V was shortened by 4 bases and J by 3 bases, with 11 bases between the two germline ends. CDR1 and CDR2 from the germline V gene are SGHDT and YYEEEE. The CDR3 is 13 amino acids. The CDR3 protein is CASSPSVYYEQYF. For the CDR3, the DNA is TGTGCCAGCAGCCCCTCCGTTTACTACGAGCAGTACTTC.

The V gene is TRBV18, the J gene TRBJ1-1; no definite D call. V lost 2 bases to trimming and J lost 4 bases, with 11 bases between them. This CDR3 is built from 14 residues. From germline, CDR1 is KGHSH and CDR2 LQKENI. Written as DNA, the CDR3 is TGTGCCAGCTCACCATTCAAGGGTCCCACTGAAGCTTTCTTT. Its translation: CASSPFKGPTEAFF.

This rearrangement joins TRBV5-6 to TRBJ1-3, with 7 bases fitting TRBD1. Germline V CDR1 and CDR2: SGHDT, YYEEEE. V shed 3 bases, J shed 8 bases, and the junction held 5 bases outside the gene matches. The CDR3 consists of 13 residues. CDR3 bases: TGTGCCAGCAGCTGGGGGACAGCGGACACCATATATTTT. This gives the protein CASSWGTADTIYF.

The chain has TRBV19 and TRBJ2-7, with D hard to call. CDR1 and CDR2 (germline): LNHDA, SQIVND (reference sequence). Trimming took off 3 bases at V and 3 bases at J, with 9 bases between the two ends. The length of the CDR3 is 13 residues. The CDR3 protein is CASSISLNYEQYF. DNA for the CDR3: TGTGCCAGTAGTATCAGTCTTAACTACGAGCAGTACTTC.

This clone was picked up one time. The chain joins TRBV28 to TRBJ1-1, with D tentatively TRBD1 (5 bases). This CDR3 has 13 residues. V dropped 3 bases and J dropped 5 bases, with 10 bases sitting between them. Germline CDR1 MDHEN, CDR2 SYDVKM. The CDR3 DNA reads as TGTGCCAGCAGTTTGCCAGGGAGGACTGAAGCTTTCTTT. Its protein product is CASSLPGRTEAFF.

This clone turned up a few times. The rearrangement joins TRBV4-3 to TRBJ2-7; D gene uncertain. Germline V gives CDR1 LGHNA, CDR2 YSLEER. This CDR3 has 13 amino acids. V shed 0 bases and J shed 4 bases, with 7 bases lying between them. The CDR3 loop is CASSQDVRYEQYF. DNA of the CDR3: TGCGCCAGCAGCCAAGATGTCAGGTACGAGCAGTACTTC.

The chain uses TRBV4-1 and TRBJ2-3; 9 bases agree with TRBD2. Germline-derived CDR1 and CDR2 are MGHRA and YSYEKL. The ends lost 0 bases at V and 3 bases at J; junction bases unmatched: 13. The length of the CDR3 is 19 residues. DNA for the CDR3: TGCGCCAGCAGCCAAGAGTGGGCCTATAGCGGGAGTGGTACAGATACGCAGTATTTT. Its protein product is CASSQEWAYSGSGTDTQYF.

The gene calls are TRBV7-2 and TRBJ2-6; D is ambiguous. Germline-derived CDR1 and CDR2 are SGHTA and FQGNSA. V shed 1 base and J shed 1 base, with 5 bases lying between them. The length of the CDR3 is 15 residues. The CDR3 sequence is CASSLGLSGANVLTF. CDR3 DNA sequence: TGTGCCAGCAGCTTAGGATTATCTGGGGCCAACGTCCTGACTTTC.

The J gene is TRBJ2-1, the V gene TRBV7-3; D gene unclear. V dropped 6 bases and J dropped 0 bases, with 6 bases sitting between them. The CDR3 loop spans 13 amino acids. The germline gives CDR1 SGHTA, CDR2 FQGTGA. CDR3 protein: CASSETSYNEQFF. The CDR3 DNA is TGTGCCAGCAGTGAGACCTCCTACAATGAGCAGTTCTTC. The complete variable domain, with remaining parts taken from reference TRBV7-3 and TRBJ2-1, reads GAGVSQTPSNKVTEKGKYVELRCDPISGHTALYWYRQSLGQGPEFLIYFQGTGAADDSGLPNDRFFAVRPEGSVSTLKIQRTERGDSAVYLCASSETSYNEQFFGPGTRLTVL.

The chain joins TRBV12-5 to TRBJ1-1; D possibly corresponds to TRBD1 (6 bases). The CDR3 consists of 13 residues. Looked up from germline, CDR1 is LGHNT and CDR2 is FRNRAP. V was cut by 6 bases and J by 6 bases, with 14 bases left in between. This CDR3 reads CASGRPGGPEAFF. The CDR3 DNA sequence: TGTGCTAGTGGCCGGCCTGGGGGGCCTGAAGCTTTCTTT.

In DNA form, the CDR3 reads TGTGCCAGCAGCTTAGGCGGGGGGAAGCCCCAGCATTTT. Translated, it gives CASSLGGGKPQHF. The J gene is TRBJ1-5, the V gene TRBV7-2; maybe TRBD1 (5 bases). V shed 1 base and J shed 8 bases, with 9 bases lying between them. CDR1 SGHTA and CDR2 FQGNSA come from the germline V gene. CDR3 size: 13 residues.

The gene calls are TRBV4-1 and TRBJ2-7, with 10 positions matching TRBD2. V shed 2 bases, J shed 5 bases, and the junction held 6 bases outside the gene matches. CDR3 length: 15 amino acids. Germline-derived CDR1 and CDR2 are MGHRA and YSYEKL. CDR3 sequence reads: CASSQRPSGRDEQYF. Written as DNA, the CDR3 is TGCGCCAGCAGCCAAAGGCCTAGCGGGAGAGACGAGCAGTACTTC.

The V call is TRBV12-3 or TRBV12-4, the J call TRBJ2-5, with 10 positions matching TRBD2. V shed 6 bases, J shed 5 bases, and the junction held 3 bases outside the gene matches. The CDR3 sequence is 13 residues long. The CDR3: CASRAGGRETQYF. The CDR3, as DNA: TGTGCCAGCAGAGCGGGAGGGCGGGAGACCCAGTACTTC.

CDR3 nucleotide sequence: TGTGCCAGCAGTGAGGTTGGGGGGTCCTACGAGCAGTACTTC. Translation gives CASSEVGGSYEQYF. The chain combines TRBV6-1 with TRBJ2-7, with D perhaps TRBD2 (6 bases). This CDR3 is built from 14 residues. Germline-derived CDR1 and CDR2 are MNHNS and SASEGT. The V end lost 3 bases, the J end lost 1 base, and 10 bases lay between the germline ends.

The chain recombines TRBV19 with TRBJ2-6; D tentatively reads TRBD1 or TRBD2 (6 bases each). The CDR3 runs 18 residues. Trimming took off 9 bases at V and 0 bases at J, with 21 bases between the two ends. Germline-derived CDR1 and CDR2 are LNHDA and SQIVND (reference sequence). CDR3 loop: CASSRRRGVTSGANVLTF. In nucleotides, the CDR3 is TGTGCCAGCTCCCGCCGGAGGGGGGTTACCTCTGGGGCCAACGTCCTGACTTTC. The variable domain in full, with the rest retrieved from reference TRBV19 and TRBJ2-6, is DGGITQSPKYLFRKEGQNVTLSCEQNLNHDAMYWYRQDPGQGLRLIYYSQIVNDFQKGDIAEGYSVSREKKESFPLTVTSAQKNPTAFYLCASSRRRGVTSGANVLTFGAGSRLTVL.

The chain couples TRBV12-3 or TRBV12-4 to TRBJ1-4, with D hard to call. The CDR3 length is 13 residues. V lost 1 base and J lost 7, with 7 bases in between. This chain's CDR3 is CASSLGRAEKLFF. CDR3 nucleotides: TGTGCCAGCAGTTTAGGGAGGGCTGAAAAACTGTTTTTT.

CDR3 protein: CASSYFVSIRLFF. The CDR3 DNA reads TGTGCCAGCAGTTACTTCGTTTCCATTCGACTGTTTTTT. This chain connects TRBV6-2 or TRBV6-3 to TRBJ1-4; D gene uncertain. The CDR3 covers 13 residues. V was trimmed by 1 base and J by 13 bases, leaving 13 bases between them. CDR1 and CDR2 from the germline V gene are MNHEY and SVGEGT.

The CDR3 sequence is CASTSRSGANVLTF. The CDR3 coding sequence is TGTGCCAGTACATCCCGCTCTGGGGCCAACGTCCTGACTTTC. The chain joins TRBV19 to TRBJ2-6; no clear D gene. The V end was cut by 7 bases, the J end by 0 bases, with 7 bases between. From germline, CDR1 is LNHDA and CDR2 SQIVND (reference sequence). This CDR3 spans 14 amino acids.

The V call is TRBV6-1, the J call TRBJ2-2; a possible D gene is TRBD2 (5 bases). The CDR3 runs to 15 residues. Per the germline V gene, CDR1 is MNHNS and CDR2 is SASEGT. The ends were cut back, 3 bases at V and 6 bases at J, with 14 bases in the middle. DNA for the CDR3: TGTGCCAGCAGTGATGTTGCGGCCGGGGCCGGGGAGCTGTTTTTT. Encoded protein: CASSDVAAGAGELFF.

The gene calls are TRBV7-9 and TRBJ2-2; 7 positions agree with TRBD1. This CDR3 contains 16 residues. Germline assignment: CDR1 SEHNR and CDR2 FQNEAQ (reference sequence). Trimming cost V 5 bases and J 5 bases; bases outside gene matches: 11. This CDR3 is CASSDSGTEGTGELFF. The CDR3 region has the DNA TGTGCCAGCAGCGACTCCGGGACAGAGGGGACCGGGGAGCTGTTTTTT.

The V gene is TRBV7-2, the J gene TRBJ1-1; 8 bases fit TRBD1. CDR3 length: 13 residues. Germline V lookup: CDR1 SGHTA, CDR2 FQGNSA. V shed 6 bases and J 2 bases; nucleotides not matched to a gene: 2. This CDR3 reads CASRQGVNTEAFF. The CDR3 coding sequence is TGTGCCAGCAGACAGGGGGTTAACACTGAAGCTTTCTTT. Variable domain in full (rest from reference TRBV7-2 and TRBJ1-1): GAGVSQSPSNKVTEKGKDVELRCDPISGHTALYWYRQSLGQGLEFLIYFQGNSAPDKSGLPSDRFSAERTGGSVSTLTIQRTQQEDSAVYLCASRQGVNTEAFFGQGTRLTVV.

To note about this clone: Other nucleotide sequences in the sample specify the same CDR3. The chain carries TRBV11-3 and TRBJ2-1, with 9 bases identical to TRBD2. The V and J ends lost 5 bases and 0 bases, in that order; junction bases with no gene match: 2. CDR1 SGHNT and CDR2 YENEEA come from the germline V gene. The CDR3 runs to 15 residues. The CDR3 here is CASSLSGSSYNEQFF. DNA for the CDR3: TGTGCCAGCAGCCTTAGCGGGAGCTCCTACAATGAGCAGTTCTTC.

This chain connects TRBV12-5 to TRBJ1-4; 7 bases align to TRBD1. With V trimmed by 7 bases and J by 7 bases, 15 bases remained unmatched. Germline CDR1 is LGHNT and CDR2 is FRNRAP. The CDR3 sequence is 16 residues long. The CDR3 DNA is TGTGCTAGTGCCTTTATGGAGACAGGGACGGTTGAAAAACTGTTTTTT. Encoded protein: CASAFMETGTVEKLFF.